This entry lists 22 T cell receptor beta chains sequenced from one sample in a study of blood T cell repertoires in COVID-19. Only in-frame clones appear in the TCRdb table, and some are missing; sequencing was by immunoSEQ multiplex PCR. The data hold tens of thousands of clones, with roughly 90% observed a single time. The specimen was peripheral blood. The receptor set was obtained from a woman between 45 and 60 years old with acute or convalescent COVID-19.

The gene calls are TRBV18 and TRBJ2-7; TRBD1 might be the D (6 bases). The CDR3 runs 15 residues. V was pared by 4 bases and J by 0 bases, with 13 bases between. Germline CDR1 reads KGHSH; CDR2 reads LQKENI. CDR3 protein: CASSHGQTSSYEQYF. As DNA, the CDR3 is TGTGCCAGCTCACATGGACAGACAAGCTCCTACGAGCAGTACTTC.

V and J are TRBV5-4 and TRBJ2-7; TRBD2 aligns across 9 bases. The CDR3 extends over 16 amino acids. The J segment lost 4 bases and the V segment lost 0 bases, leaving 8 bases of the junction unmatched. Germline V CDR1 and CDR2: SGHNT, YYREEE (reference sequence). This CDR3 is CASSLDIGLASYEQYF. The CDR3 DNA reads TGTGCCAGCAGCTTGGATATAGGACTAGCGTCGTACGAGCAGTACTTC.

This clone occurred once. The chain recombines TRBV11-2 with TRBJ2-5; D gene uncertain. The CDR3 extends over 16 amino acids. Germline V gene data show CDR1 as SGHAT and CDR2 as FQNNGV. V lost 1 base and J lost 7, with 19 bases in between. The CDR3, as DNA: TGTGCCAGCAGCTTAGGGGTGTTTGATGCGGTAGGGACCCAGTACTTC. Its translation: CASSLGVFDAVGTQYF.

V is TRBV5-1 and J is TRBJ2-2, with D tentatively TRBD2 (6 bases). CDR3 length: 16 amino acids. Germline V gene lookup returns CDR1 SGHRS and CDR2 YFSETQ. The germline V and J ends were trimmed by 1 base and 5 bases, with 15 bases remaining between them. Here the CDR3 DNA reads TGCGCCAGCAGCTTGAATGCGGGGCCGGAGACCGGGGAGCTGTTTTTT. Its translation: CASSLNAGPETGELFF.

V and J are TRBV6-1 and TRBJ2-3, with 9 bases aligning to TRBD1. Germline V gene data show CDR1 as MNHNS and CDR2 as SASEGT. CDR3 length equals 16 residues. The V gene end was trimmed by 4 bases and the J gene end by 2 bases; junction bases not matched to a gene: 7. The DNA for the CDR3 is TGTGCCAGCAGTGTACTACAGGGGGCTACCACAGATACGCAGTATTTT. It codes for CASSVLQGATTDTQYF.

The V gene is TRBV13, the J gene TRBJ2-5, with 8 bases that match TRBD2. The germline V gene encodes CDR1 PRHDT and CDR2 FYEKMQ (reference sequence). The trim removed 4 bases at V and 0 bases at J, leaving 7 bases unmatched. The CDR3 runs to 16 residues. The CDR3 here is CASSSRSGGYQETQYF. In DNA form, the CDR3 reads TGTGCCAGCAGCTCCCGGAGCGGGGGTTACCAAGAGACCCAGTACTTC.

V and J are TRBV21-1 and TRBJ1-2; the table's D gene call, TRBD1, was not cross checked with the DNA. TRBV21-1 is annotated as a pseudogene. CDR3 length: 14 residues. CDR3 in amino acids: CATLYSTVESGYTF. DNA for the CDR3: TGTGCCACCCTCTATTCGACAGTAGAAAGTGGCTACACCTTC.

This chain uses TRBV18 with TRBJ2-3; the match to TRBD2 covers 12 bases. CDR1 and CDR2 (germline): KGHSH, LQKENI. This CDR3 has 19 amino acids. V shed 1 base, J shed 3 bases, and the junction held 11 bases outside the gene matches. DNA of the CDR3: TGTGCCAGCTCACCACGTGGGGCTAGCGGGAGGGCCTGGACAGATACGCAGTATTTT. As protein: CASSPRGASGRAWTDTQYF.

This rearrangement joins TRBV6-1 to TRBJ2-1; D perhaps matches TRBD2 (6 bases). The CDR3 sequence is 14 residues long. V lost 3 bases, J lost 1 base, and 7 bases lay in between. Germline lookup yields CDR1 MNHNS and CDR2 SASEGT. The CDR3 loop reads CASSDGGSYNEQFF. DNA of the CDR3: TGTGCCAGCAGTGACGGGGGATCCTACAATGAGCAGTTCTTC.

The chain employs TRBV19 and TRBJ2-2; weak D call: TRBD1 (5 bases). CDR1 LNHDA and CDR2 SQIVND come from the germline V gene (reference sequence). Trimming left V 6 bases short and J 0 bases short, with 11 bases between. The CDR3 is 15 residues long. The CDR3 bases are TGTGCCAGTAGGTGGGGCACCTCGAACACCGGGGAGCTGTTTTTT. The encoded protein is CASRWGTSNTGELFF.

The rearrangement links TRBV9 to TRBJ2-1, with D tentatively TRBD2 (6 bases). CDR3 length: 11 residues. V lost 7 bases to trimming and J lost 9 bases, with 11 bases between them. Germline V gene lookup returns CDR1 SGDLS and CDR2 YYNGEE. For the CDR3, the DNA is TGTGCCAGCGGCCGACTAGGTGAGCAGTTCTTC. It encodes CASGRLGEQFF.

This rearrangement joins TRBV27 to TRBJ2-7; D unresolved. Looked up from germline, CDR1 is MNHEY and CDR2 is SMNVEV (reference sequence). Trimming removed 5 bases at V and 3 bases at J, with 8 bases between. CDR3 length equals 12 residues. CDR3 sequence (DNA): TGTGCCAGCAGTATCGCAGGCTACGAGCAGTACTTC. This encodes CASSIAGYEQYF.

The rearrangement uses TRBV2 and TRBJ1-5, with D perhaps TRBD1 (5 bases). From germline, CDR1 is SNHLY and CDR2 FYNNEI. Trimming left V 2 bases short and J 1 base short, with 9 bases between. The CDR3 has 15 residues. CDR3 loop: CASSETGGSNQPQHF. The DNA for the CDR3 is TGTGCCAGCAGTGAAACTGGGGGGAGCAATCAGCCCCAGCATTTT.

This rearrangement joins TRBV5-1 to TRBJ2-2, with 7 bases aligning to TRBD2. V gave up 6 bases and J gave up 6 bases; unmatched junction bases: 14. The CDR3 contains 16 residues. Germline CDR1 SGHRS, CDR2 YFSETQ. The CDR3 DNA reads TGCGCCAGCAAGAGATATGGGACCGGACTAGCCGGGGAGCTGTTTTTT. Translation: CASKRYGTGLAGELFF.

The chain couples TRBV3-1 (or the pseudogene TRBV3-2) to TRBJ1-2; 9 bases align to TRBD1. With V trimmed by 4 bases and J by 7 bases, 16 bases remained unmatched. CDR1 and CDR2 from the germline V gene are LGHDT and YNNKEL (reference sequence). The CDR3 has 17 amino acids. CDR3 sequence reads: CASSPGTGQWWDRGYTF. The DNA of the CDR3 is TGTGCCAGCAGCCCCGGGACAGGGCAATGGTGGGATCGTGGCTACACCTTC.

Note on this clone: The sample holds other DNA sequences that translate to the same CDR3. V usage is TRBV11-2 and J usage is TRBJ2-7; possible D gene TRBD1, 6 bases. The CDR3 sequence is 13 residues long. The germline gives CDR1 SGHAT, CDR2 FQNNGV. The germline V and J ends were trimmed by 2 bases and 4 bases, with 9 bases remaining between them. CDR3 amino acids: CASSLYRVYEQYF. The DNA of the CDR3 is TGTGCCAGCAGCTTATACAGGGTGTACGAGCAGTACTTC. The full variable domain, with the rest looked up from reference TRBV11-2 and TRBJ2-7, is EAGVAQSPRYKIIEKRQSVAFWCNPISGHATLYWYQQILGQGPKLLIQFQNNGVVDDSQLPKDRFSAERLKGVDSTLKIQPAKLEDSAVYLCASSLYRVYEQYFGPGTRLTVT.

The chain couples TRBV28 to TRBJ1-3; 7 nucleotides align to TRBD1. V shed 4 bases, J shed 4 bases, and the junction held 13 bases outside the gene matches. Germline-derived CDR1 and CDR2 are MDHEN and SYDVKM. The CDR3 runs 17 residues. The CDR3 region is CASSSRQGGSSGNTIYF. The DNA of the CDR3 is TGTGCCAGCAGTTCCCGACAGGGCGGGTCATCGGGAAACACCATATATTTT.

The chain recombines TRBV7-9 with TRBJ1-1, with D possibly being TRBD1 (5 bases). Trimming left V 6 bases short and J 2 bases short, with 13 bases between. CDR1 SEHNR and CDR2 FQNEAQ come from the germline V gene (reference sequence). The CDR3 runs to 14 residues. The CDR3 here is CASSLTESNTEAFF. CDR3 DNA sequence: TGTGCCAGCAGTTTGACAGAGTCTAACACTGAAGCTTTCTTT.

The rearrangement links TRBV2 to TRBJ1-5, with 7 bases identical to TRBD1. V trimming: 6 bases; J trimming: 7 bases; junction bases outside the gene matches: 6. Germline V gene data show CDR1 as SNHLY and CDR2 as FYNNEI. There are 13 residues in the CDR3. CDR3 protein: CASSADRAQPQHF. In DNA, the CDR3 is TGTGCCAGCAGCGCCGACAGGGCCCAGCCCCAGCATTTT.

The chain combines TRBV9 with TRBJ2-3, with 7 bases identical to TRBD1. The germline V gene encodes CDR1 SGDLS and CDR2 YYNGEE. After removal of 3 bases from V and 3 bases from J, the junction contained 7 bases not matched to a gene. The CDR3 runs 15 residues. This CDR3 is CASSGETGLTDTQYF. In DNA form, the CDR3 reads TGTGCCAGCAGCGGGGAGACAGGGCTTACAGATACGCAGTATTTT.

The chain joins TRBV5-4 to TRBJ2-5; D might be TRBD1 (5 bases). Germline assignment: CDR1 SGHNT and CDR2 YYREEE (reference sequence). The V and J ends lost 4 bases and 1 base respectively, with 17 bases between them. This CDR3 region has 16 residues. CDR3 in amino acids: CASSPDLQGFQETQYF. CDR3 nucleotide sequence: TGTGCCAGCAGCCCAGATCTTCAGGGCTTCCAAGAGACCCAGTACTTC.

The V gene is TRBV28, the J gene TRBJ2-1, with a possible D match to TRBD2 (7 bases). The germline CDR1 and CDR2 sequences are MDHEN and SYDVKM. Between the trimmed V and J ends, which lost 5 bases and 7 bases, there was a span of 21 bases. The CDR3 extends over 16 amino acids. CDR3 bases: TGTGCCAGCAGTCCGACGGGGGGCCTACATTCTAATGAGCAGTTCTTC. Translation: CASSPTGGLHSNEQFF. Together with reference TRBV28 and TRBJ2-1, the CDR3 gives the full variable domain: DVKVTQSSRYLVKRTGEKVFLECVQDMDHENMFWYRQDPGLGLRLIYFSYDVKMKEKGDIPEGYSVSREKKERFSLILESASTNQTSMYLCASSPTGGLHSNEQFFGPGTRLTVL.